This T cell receptor (beta chain) was recorded in a study of cytomegalovirus exposure and HLA in healthy donors. The study, taken as a whole, reports: Trimming of TCR beta V- and J-genes showed a link, identified in a later analysis, to a missense DCLRE1C variant. When presence/absence was analysed, sequencing depth was taken to be roughly uniform across donors.

With 60 Vbeta and 13 Jbeta primers, the PCR was carried out. The data were produced by immunoSEQ multiplex PCR, yet TCRdb's version contains in-frame clones alone and is incomplete. The sample has over 30,000 clones, about 79% seen once. This clone was seen only a few times. Its antigen is undetermined. Sequencing input: PBMCs. The source is a woman younger than 35 in good health and CMV-seronegative.

CDR3 sequence reads: CASEGQGDEQFF. DNA for the CDR3: TGTGCCAGCGAAGGACAGGGGGATGAGCAGTTCTTC. The genes are TRBV11-2 and TRBJ2-1; 10 bases align to TRBD1. The CDR3 has 12 residues. From germline, CDR1 is SGHAT and CDR2 FQNNGV. With 8 bases clipped from V and 8 bases from J, the junction kept 3 bases outside the gene matches. Full variable domain (remainder filled in from reference TRBV11-2 and TRBJ2-1): EAGVAQSPRYKIIEKRQSVAFWCNPISGHATLYWYQQILGQGPKLLIQFQNNGVVDDSQLPKDRFSAERLKGVDSTLKIQPAKLEDSAVYLCASEGQGDEQFFGPGTRLTVL.